A few counts support the clone carrying this T cell receptor (beta chain). Antigen: not known. TCR beta CDR3 amplification used RNA transcripts. First-round RT-PCR relied on HTBI primers, and a second-round multiplex PCR came next. Using its own MiXCR run on the multiplex PCR reads, TCRdb lists one record per CDR3 protein. The data show around 1,200,000 distinct CDR3 sequences, 35% to 45% seen once. This specimen belongs to a study of Graves' ophthalmopathy and Graves' hyperthyroidism. Study-wide results and limits: Between ophthalmopathy and stable hyperthyroidism, a 13-signature model drew a separation with nearly 90% sensitivity and about 81% specificity.

Other autoimmune diseases, uncontrolled infections, pregnancy or lactation excluded patients from enrollment. The CDR3 loop spans 15 amino acids. The V and J ends lost 8 bases and 1 base, in that order; junction bases with no gene match: 6. The chain combines TRBV12-3 or TRBV12-4 with TRBJ2-2; TRBD2 aligns across 8 bases. Sequencing was carried out using peripheral blood or thyroid tissue (not recorded which). This sequence originates from an adult man with Graves' hyperthyroidism. CDR3: CASGSRGGNTGELFF. For the CDR3, the DNA is TGTGCCAGCGGCTCCCGGGGGGGGAACACCGGGGAGCTGTTTTTT.